Listed below are T cell receptor beta chains from one sample, sequenced in a study of blood T cells in healthy people across ages. A single record per CDR3 protein comes from TCRdb applying MiXCR to the 5' RACE reads. The repertoire holds about 1,800,000 distinct CDR3 sequences, with 28% as singletons. Sequencing was carried out using blood. The receptors derive from a woman aged 25 to 39 in good health. Each CDR3 is given with its conserved first and last residue. Each record gives: V gene, J gene, clone size, D gene, CDR3 protein, CDR3 DNA. A D gene is named only where the DNA matches it firmly. Expanded clones get a size class; other rows say once, few or many, or leave the size out.

V gene: TRBV11-3
J gene: TRBJ2-7
clone size: many
D gene: TRBD2
CDR3 protein: CASSLDGSGNYEQYF
CDR3 DNA: TGTGCCAGCAGCTTAGATGGGAGCGGGAACTACGAGCAGTACTTC

V gene: TRBV11-3
J gene: TRBJ2-1
clone size: NA
D gene: NA
CDR3 protein: CASSLEGDSYNEQFF
CDR3 DNA: TGTGCCAGCAGCTTAGAGGGGGACTCCTACAATGAGCAGTTCTTC

V gene: TRBV12-3/TRBV12-4
J gene: TRBJ1-4
clone size: many
D gene: NA
CDR3 protein: CASSDRSGRAEKLFF
CDR3 DNA: TGTGCCAGCAGCGATAGATCGGGCAGGGCTGAAAAACTGTTTTTT

V gene: TRBV2
J gene: TRBJ2-1
clone size: NA
D gene: TRBD2
CDR3 protein: CASSESASGTYGEQFF
CDR3 DNA: TGTGCCAGCAGTGAGTCGGCTAGCGGGACCTACGGTGAGCAGTTCTTC

V gene: TRBV11-2
J gene: TRBJ2-1
clone size: NA
D gene: TRBD2
CDR3 protein: CASSFASGGQSNEQFF
CDR3 DNA: TGTGCCAGCAGCTTTGCGTCGGGGGGGCAGAGTAATGAGCAGTTCTTC

V gene: TRBV29-1
J gene: TRBJ1-3
clone size: few
D gene: NA
CDR3 protein: CSAQTGTGSGNTIYF
CDR3 DNA: TGCAGCGCCCAGACAGGTACGGGCTCTGGAAACACCATATATTTT

V gene: TRBV2
J gene: TRBJ2-1
clone size: NA
D gene: TRBD2
CDR3 protein: CASRTGLAEQFF
CDR3 DNA: TGTGCCAGCAGGACTGGACTAGCGGAGCAGTTCTTC

V gene: TRBV12-3/TRBV12-4
J gene: TRBJ2-5
clone size: NA
D gene: TRBD2
CDR3 protein: CASSSSGRERETQYF
CDR3 DNA: TGTGCCAGCAGTTCTAGCGGGAGGGAGCGAGAGACCCAGTACTTC

V gene: TRBV6-6
J gene: TRBJ1-4
clone size: few
D gene: NA
CDR3 protein: CASPPEGQEKLFF
CDR3 DNA: TGTGCCTCCCCCCCGGAAGGCCAGGAAAAACTGTTTTTT

V gene: TRBV24-1
J gene: TRBJ1-1
clone size: NA
D gene: NA
CDR3 protein: CATSDYARGLNTEAFF
CDR3 DNA: TGTGCCACCAGTGATTACGCACGCGGCCTGAACACTGAAGCTTTCTTT

V gene: TRBV12-3/TRBV12-4
J gene: TRBJ2-7
clone size: NA
D gene: TRBD1
CDR3 protein: CASRRQGHYEQYF
CDR3 DNA: TGTGCCAGCAGGCGACAGGGACACTACGAGCAGTACTTC

V gene: TRBV4-1
J gene: TRBJ1-2
clone size: NA
D gene: TRBD1
CDR3 protein: CASSQWTGLKFNYGYTF
CDR3 DNA: TGCGCCAGCAGCCAATGGACAGGATTAAAATTTAACTATGGCTACACCTTC

V gene: TRBV4-3
J gene: TRBJ2-3
clone size: many
D gene: NA
CDR3 protein: CASSQEVRSSTDTQYF
CDR3 DNA: TGCGCCAGCAGCCAAGAGGTCCGTTCTAGCACAGATACGCAGTATTTT

V gene: TRBV10-3
J gene: TRBJ2-1
clone size: NA
D gene: TRBD1
CDR3 protein: CAIRNEQGKGDNEQFF
CDR3 DNA: TGTGCCATCAGAAATGAACAGGGGAAAGGGGACAATGAGCAGTTCTTC